Included here is one T cell receptor (beta chain) sequence, with context. Its antigen is not known. Both RNA and DNA were isolated together from roughly 20-30 mg of bulk tissue that had not been sorted. Production of TCR beta cDNA used roughly 480 ng total RNA together with a constant-region primer. Three nested multiplex PCR rounds of slightly modified ARM-PCR generated TCR beta libraries. Running around 9 cycles apiece, the first two PCR rounds relied on TRBV1-TRBV30 forward primers together with a C-beta reverse primer. TCRdb used MiXCR to reprocess the multiplex PCR reads, holding one entry per CDR3 protein. In the table there are about 25,000 distinct CDR3 sequences, approximately 77% of which are singletons. The sample comes from a study of tumor-infiltrating lymphocytes in primary liver carcinoma. The study's findings and limits: Only about 7-24% of top clones were detected in all five tumor regions. Whereas tumor region pairs overlapped more, tumor-adjacent and tumor-blood pairs overlapped less.

The V end lost 6 bases, the J end lost 13 bases, and 25 bases lay between the germline ends. The CDR3 contains 15 residues. The specimen was liver tumor tissue from sampling region 5. Subset indicated: tumor region T5, tumor centre. This receptor was identified in a young woman with primary liver carcinoma and hepatitis B virus infection. The chain has TRBV12-3 or TRBV12-4 and TRBJ2-1; TRBD2 might be the D (6 bases). The CDR3 DNA is TGTGCCAGCAGCCTGTTCGGGACTGGCGGACTTGACCAGTTCTTC. It codes for CASSLFGTGGLDQFF.